This TCR beta chain derives from a study of CD8 T cells in ankylosing spondylitis. This clonotype has just a few counts. Its antigen is not identified. Scientists made TCR beta libraries using quantitative 5'-RACE with molecular barcodes. TCRdb independently ran MiXCR on the 5' RACE reads; one entry per CDR3 protein. The data contain about 800,000 distinct CDR3 sequences, about 11% of them singletons. Study findings and constraints: One TCR beta motif, made up of 7 or 8 highly homologous variants, appeared characteristic of ankylosing spondylitis blood. Disease-associated clones were reportedly significantly overrepresented in matched ankylosing spondylitis synovial fluid. Existing reports had already noted some motif variants in reactive arthritis synovial fluid and blood.

This CDR3 region has 11 residues. The V gene lost 5 bases and the J gene lost 7 bases, with 8 bases spanning the gap. This receptor was identified in a male donor with ankylosing spondylitis. The sample was blood, either unsorted or a sorted T cell fraction (not recorded which). This sequence joins TRBV12-3 or TRBV12-4 and TRBJ2-5; D call uncertain. CDR3 residues: CASSPATTQYF. CDR3 sequence (DNA): TGTGCCAGCAGTCCCGCTACGACCCAGTACTTC.